The 30 T cell receptor beta chains given below trace back to one sample, sequenced in a study of blood T cell repertoires in COVID-19. Sequenced by immunoSEQ multiplex PCR; TCRdb stores in-frame clones only, minus some. The data show around 310,000 clones, with 70% to 90% seen just once and around 13% held by the top ten. The sample taken for sequencing was peripheral blood. These receptors were obtained from a woman aged 60 to 75 with acute or convalescent COVID-19.

J is TRBJ1-2 and V is TRBV28; the D is unclear. Germline-derived CDR1 and CDR2 are MDHEN and SYDVKM. This CDR3 is built from 12 residues. V lost 6 bases, J lost 10 bases, and 15 bases lay in between. This CDR3 reads CASREGSVSYTF. CDR3 DNA: TGTGCCAGCAGGGAGGGAAGTGTATCCTACACCTTC.

The chain recombines TRBV19 with TRBJ1-1; 9 bases match TRBD1. The CDR3 extends over 13 amino acids. The J segment lost 4 bases and the V segment lost 4 bases, leaving 1 base of the junction unmatched. Germline CDR1 and CDR2: LNHDA and SQIVND (reference sequence). The CDR3 reads CASSTDRGTEAFF. The CDR3, as DNA: TGTGCCAGTAGTACGGACAGGGGCACTGAAGCTTTCTTT.

V and J are TRBV28 and TRBJ2-7, with TRBD1 matching 9 bases. The germline V gene encodes CDR1 MDHEN and CDR2 SYDVKM. This CDR3 contains 14 residues. With V trimmed by 7 bases and J by 6 bases, 10 bases remained unmatched. CDR3 nucleotide sequence: TGTGCCAGCACCTGGGACAGGGCCCGCTCCGAGCAGTACTTC. This gives the protein CASTWDRARSEQYF.

The rearrangement joins TRBV6-6 to TRBJ2-1; 11 bases line up with TRBD2. The V segment lost 8 bases and the J segment 7 bases; nucleotides outside the gene matches: 7. CDR3 length: 14 amino acids. Germline-derived CDR1 and CDR2 are MNHNY and SVGAGI (reference sequence). The CDR3 region has the DNA TGTGCCAGCCTACTAGCGGGGGCACAAAATGAGCAGTTCTTC. Translated, it gives CASLLAGAQNEQFF.

The rearrangement joins TRBV18 to TRBJ1-1; TRBD1 aligns across 9 bases. Germline lookup yields CDR1 KGHSH and CDR2 LQKENI. V dropped 3 bases and J dropped 5; count of bases not matched to a gene: 10. This CDR3 is built from 16 residues. CDR3 amino acids: CASSPPAGQGGTEAFF. DNA of the CDR3: TGTGCCAGCTCACCGCCAGCGGGACAGGGTGGAACTGAAGCTTTCTTT.

The chain combines TRBV28 with TRBJ1-5; TRBD1 might be the D (5 bases). The germline V and J ends were trimmed by 3 bases and 4 bases, with 10 bases remaining between them. Germline V gene lookup returns CDR1 MDHEN and CDR2 SYDVKM. The CDR3 runs 14 residues. This CDR3 reads CASSFISGNQPQHF. The CDR3 DNA reads TGTGCCAGCAGTTTTATATCAGGGAATCAGCCCCAGCATTTT.

This sequence joins TRBV28 and TRBJ1-2, with 7 bases that match TRBD1. The CDR3 spans 13 residues. J lost 2 bases, V lost 7 bases, and 4 bases had no gene match. Looked up from germline, CDR1 is MDHEN and CDR2 is SYDVKM. CDR3 in DNA: TGTGCCAGCACCCCGACAGGGAACTATGGCTACACCTTC. Its protein is CASTPTGNYGYTF.

The V gene is TRBV3-1 (or the pseudogene TRBV3-2), the J gene TRBJ1-4; D not certain. Germline V gene lookup returns CDR1 LGHDT and CDR2 YNNKEL (reference sequence). There are 14 residues in the CDR3. V was cut by 3 bases and J by 3 bases, with 8 bases left in between. CDR3 in DNA: TGTGCCAGCAGCCAGAGAACAGCTAATGAAAAACTGTTTTTT. Translated: CASSQRTANEKLFF.

This clone was seen more than once but under ten times. The chain uses TRBV5-6 and TRBJ1-1; 9 positions match TRBD1. Germline-derived CDR1 and CDR2 are SGHDT and YYEEEE. V was pared by 2 bases and J by 5 bases, with 4 bases of the junction left unmatched. This CDR3 has 14 residues. CDR3 region: CASSFGTGKTEAFF. As DNA, the CDR3 is TGTGCCAGCAGCTTCGGGACAGGGAAGACTGAAGCTTTCTTT.

This clone was seen just once. The V call is TRBV7-8, the J call TRBJ2-4; the D gene is possibly TRBD1 (5 bases). Germline loops: CDR1 SGHVS, CDR2 FQNEAQ. CDR3 length: 15 amino acids. V lost 5 bases and J 9 bases, leaving 20 bases between the germline ends. CDR3 protein: CASSPRQGLTSIQYF. The CDR3 DNA is TGTGCCAGCAGCCCCCGTCAGGGTCTAACGTCCATTCAGTACTTC.

The V and J genes are TRBV5-5 and TRBJ2-5, with no clear D. V shed 2 bases and J shed 1 base, with 9 bases lying between them. This CDR3 has 14 residues. Germline values: CDR1 SGHKS, CDR2 YYEKEE (reference sequence). The CDR3 DNA reads as TGTGCCAGCAGCTTTAACCTGAGCCAAGAGACCCAGTACTTC. Translated: CASSFNLSQETQYF.

CDR3 in amino acids: CASRGQGSYGNTIYF. Written as DNA, the CDR3 is TGTGCCAGCAGGGGACAGGGCTCCTATGGAAACACCATATATTTT. The chain employs TRBV28 and TRBJ1-3, with 9 nucleotides matching TRBD1. Per germline, CDR1 MDHEN and CDR2 SYDVKM. Germline trimming cut 6 bases from V and 3 bases from J; bases unmatched to any gene: 6. The CDR3 has 15 residues.

The chain carries TRBV5-1 and TRBJ2-3; D is uncertain. V was clipped by 5 bases and J by 2 bases, with 12 bases between them. Germline V gives CDR1 SGHRS, CDR2 YFSETQ. The CDR3 extends over 14 amino acids. The CDR3 loop is CASSRPSDTDTQYF. The CDR3 coding sequence is TGCGCCAGCAGTCGGCCCAGCGACACAGATACGCAGTATTTT.

This chain uses TRBV2 with TRBJ1-5; 9 nucleotides align to TRBD1. Germline V gene data show CDR1 as SNHLY and CDR2 as FYNNEI. The CDR3 runs 15 residues. The junction had 9 bases not matched to a gene; V was cut back by 7 bases and J by 5 bases. CDR3: CASKPGTGGYQPQHF. In nucleotides, the CDR3 is TGTGCCAGCAAGCCAGGAACAGGGGGCTATCAGCCCCAGCATTTT.

The CDR3 spells CASSLGLNREQYF. The CDR3 DNA reads as TGTGCCAGCAGCTTAGGACTCAATCGAGAGCAGTACTTC. The V and J genes are TRBV7-2 and TRBJ2-7; no clear D gene. CDR3 length: 13 residues. CDR1 and CDR2 (germline): SGHTA, FQGNSA. Between the trimmed V and J ends, which lost 1 base and 7 bases, there was a span of 11 bases.

This chain uses TRBV7-2 with TRBJ2-1; TRBD1 aligns across 10 bases. After removal of 5 bases from V and 6 bases from J, the junction contained 7 bases not matched to a gene. The CDR3 contains 15 residues. From germline, CDR1 is SGHTA and CDR2 FQGNSA. The CDR3: CASSPAGQGSNEQFF. The CDR3 nucleotides are TGTGCCAGCAGCCCAGCGGGACAGGGGTCCAATGAGCAGTTCTTC.

The V gene is TRBV4-2, the J gene TRBJ1-2; a possible D gene is TRBD1 (5 bases). This CDR3 spans 16 amino acids. With 1 base removed from V and 8 bases from J, the gap between germline ends came to 20 bases. The germline V gene encodes CDR1 LGHNA and CDR2 YNFKEQ. CDR3 region: CASSQGFGGGTYGYTF. CDR3 in DNA: TGTGCCAGCAGCCAAGGCTTCGGGGGGGGAACTTACGGCTACACCTTC.

This clone was seen a few times. CDR3 bases: TGTGCCAGCAGGAACGAACAGGTGACGTTCTTC. It codes for CASRNEQVTFF. This chain links TRBV6-5 with TRBJ2-1; D is possibly TRBD1 (5 bases). The germline V and J ends were trimmed by 6 bases and 15 bases, with 15 bases remaining between them. Germline V gives CDR1 MNHEY, CDR2 SVGAGI. The length of the CDR3 is 11 residues.

J is TRBJ2-1 and V is TRBV18; TRBD2 matches at 10 bases. Trimming removed 6 bases from V and 3 bases from J; junction bases left unmatched: 5. The CDR3 is 15 residues long. Germline CDR1 KGHSH, CDR2 LQKENI. The CDR3 bases are TGTGCCAGCTCCCGGTCTAGCGGGAGCTACAATGAGCAGTTCTTC. Translation: CASSRSSGSYNEQFF.

The genes are TRBV7-2 and TRBJ1-2; possibly TRBD1 for D (5 bases). Trimming took 4 bases from V and 1 from J, leaving 10 bases between them. Germline lookup yields CDR1 SGHTA and CDR2 FQGNSA. The CDR3 has 14 residues. The CDR3 DNA follows: TGTGCCAGCAGCTCTATGCAGGGTAACTATGGCTACACCTTC. Protein product: CASSSMQGNYGYTF.

This clone was seen once. This chain connects TRBV3-1 (or the pseudogene TRBV3-2) to TRBJ2-3; possibly TRBD1 for D (5 bases). V gave up 3 bases and J gave up 3 bases, with 10 bases separating them. Germline lookup yields CDR1 LGHDT and CDR2 YNNKEL (reference sequence). The CDR3 sequence is 14 residues long. CDR3 sequence reads: CASSHSQGTDTQYF. Written as DNA, the CDR3 is TGTGCCAGCAGCCATAGCCAGGGAACAGATACGCAGTATTTT.

The chain links TRBV4-1 to TRBJ1-4; unclear D gene. The CDR3 has 14 residues. With 4 bases removed from V and 2 bases from J, the gap between germline ends came to 8 bases. The germline CDR1 and CDR2 sequences are MGHRA and YSYEKL. The CDR3 region is CASSRGRTNEKLFF. In DNA, the CDR3 is TGCGCCAGCAGCCGCGGAAGGACTAATGAAAAACTGTTTTTT.

The chain carries TRBV5-1 and TRBJ1-1, with D unresolved. Deletions cut 0 bases from V and 4 bases from J, with 13 bases between. This CDR3 has 15 amino acids. From germline, CDR1 is SGHRS and CDR2 YFSETQ. This CDR3 is CASSLVWASATEAFF. CDR3 coding DNA: TGCGCCAGCAGCTTGGTTTGGGCATCGGCCACTGAAGCTTTCTTT. The complete variable domain, with remaining parts taken from reference TRBV5-1 and TRBJ1-1, reads KAGVTQTPRYLIKTRGQQVTLSCSPISGHRSVSWYQQTPGQGLQFLFEYFSETQRNKGNFPGRFSGRQFSNSRSEMNVSTLELGDSALYLCASSLVWASATEAFFGQGTRLTVV.

This chain joins TRBV19 and TRBJ1-2, with 8 nucleotides matching TRBD1. Germline CDR1 reads LNHDA; CDR2 reads SQIVND (reference sequence). This CDR3 has 14 residues. V lost 3 bases, J lost 2 bases, and 2 bases stayed unmatched. The CDR3 sequence: CASSIGQGNYGYTF. The CDR3 DNA reads as TGTGCCAGTAGTATCGGACAGGGAAACTATGGCTACACCTTC.

CDR3 DNA: TGTGCCAGCAGTTACTCTGGCGAGGGGGCGAACTATGGCTACACCTTC. It encodes CASSYSGEGANYGYTF. The chain is built from TRBV6-2 or TRBV6-3 and TRBJ1-2, with TRBD1 matching 7 bases. The junction had 6 bases not matched to a gene; V was cut back by 0 bases and J by 2 bases. Germline lookup yields CDR1 MNHEY and CDR2 SVGEGT. This CDR3 has 16 amino acids.

The gene calls are TRBV28 and TRBJ1-2; TRBD1 matches 7 bases. Losses at the gene ends were 5 bases for V and 4 bases for J; bases not matched to a gene: 4. Looked up from germline, CDR1 is MDHEN and CDR2 is SYDVKM. The CDR3 has 13 amino acids. CDR3 DNA sequence: TGTGCCAGCAGTAACGGGACAGCCTATGGCTACACCTTC. Protein product: CASSNGTAYGYTF.

The chain has TRBV28 and TRBJ1-2; D perhaps matches TRBD1 (6 bases). V was pared by 4 bases and J by 3 bases, with 18 bases between. The germline V gene encodes CDR1 MDHEN and CDR2 SYDVKM. The CDR3 totals 16 residues. The CDR3 DNA is TGTGCCAGCAGTTACCCCGTTGGGGCAGGGGACTATGGCTACACCTTC. It codes for CASSYPVGAGDYGYTF.

The chain carries TRBV28 and TRBJ2-7; D call uncertain. This CDR3 region has 13 residues. The V gene's germline CDR1 is MDHEN and CDR2 SYDVKM. V lost 1 base to trimming and J lost 3 bases, with 7 bases between them. The CDR3 protein is CASSLFLDYEQYF. The CDR3 DNA follows: TGTGCCAGCAGTTTATTCTTAGACTACGAGCAGTACTTC.

This chain joins TRBV28 and TRBJ2-2; TRBD1 matches 9 bases. This CDR3 region has 17 residues. V shed 4 bases, J shed 0 bases, and the junction held 6 bases outside the gene matches. CDR1 and CDR2 (germline): MDHEN, SYDVKM. The CDR3 loop is CASSSPGQGPNTGELFF. The CDR3 region has the DNA TGTGCCAGCAGTTCTCCGGGACAGGGCCCGAACACCGGGGAGCTGTTTTTT.

The gene calls are TRBV9 and TRBJ2-2; maybe TRBD1 (6 bases). CDR1 and CDR2 from the germline V gene are SGDLS and YYNGEE. There are 15 residues in the CDR3. Between the trimmed V and J ends, which lost 2 bases and 4 bases, there was a span of 12 bases. CDR3 nucleotide sequence: TGTGCCAGCAGCGTCACAGGGATAAGCACCGGGGAGCTGTTTTTT. Protein: CASSVTGISTGELFF. Supplemented by reference TRBV9 and TRBJ2-2, the full variable domain reads DSGVTQTPKHLITATGQRVTLRCSPRSGDLSVYWYQQSLDQGLQFLIQYYNGEERAKGNILERFSAQQFPDLHSELNLSSLELGDSALYFCASSVTGISTGELFFGEGSRLTVL.